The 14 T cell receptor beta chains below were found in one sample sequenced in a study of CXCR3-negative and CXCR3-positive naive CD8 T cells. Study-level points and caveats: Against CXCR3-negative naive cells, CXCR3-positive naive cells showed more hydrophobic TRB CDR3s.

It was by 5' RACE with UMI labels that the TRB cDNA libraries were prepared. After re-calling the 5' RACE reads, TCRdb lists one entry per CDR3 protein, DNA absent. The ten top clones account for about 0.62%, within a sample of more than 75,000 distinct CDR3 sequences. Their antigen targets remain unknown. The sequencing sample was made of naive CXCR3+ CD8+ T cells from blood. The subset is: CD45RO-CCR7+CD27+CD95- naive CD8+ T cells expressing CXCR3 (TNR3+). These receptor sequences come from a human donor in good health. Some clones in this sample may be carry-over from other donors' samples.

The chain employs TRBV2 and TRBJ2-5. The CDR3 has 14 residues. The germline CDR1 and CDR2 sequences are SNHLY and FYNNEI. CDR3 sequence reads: CASSVAGVEETQYF.

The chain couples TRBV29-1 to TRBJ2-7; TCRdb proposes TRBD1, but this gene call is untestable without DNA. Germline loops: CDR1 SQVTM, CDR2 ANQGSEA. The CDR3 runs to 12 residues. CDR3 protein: CSAGTGYYEQYF.

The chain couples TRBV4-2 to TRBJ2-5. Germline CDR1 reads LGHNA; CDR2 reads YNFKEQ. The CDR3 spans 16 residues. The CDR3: CASSQVDSGVGETQYF.

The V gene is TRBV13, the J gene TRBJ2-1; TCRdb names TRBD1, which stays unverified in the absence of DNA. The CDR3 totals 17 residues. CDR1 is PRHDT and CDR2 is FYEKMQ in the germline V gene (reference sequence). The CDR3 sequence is CASSPGPQGRAYNEQFF.

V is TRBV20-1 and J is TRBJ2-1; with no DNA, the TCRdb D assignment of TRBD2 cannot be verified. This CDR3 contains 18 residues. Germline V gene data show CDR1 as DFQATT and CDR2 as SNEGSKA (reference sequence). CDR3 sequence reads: CSARDFLAGRSSYNEQFF.

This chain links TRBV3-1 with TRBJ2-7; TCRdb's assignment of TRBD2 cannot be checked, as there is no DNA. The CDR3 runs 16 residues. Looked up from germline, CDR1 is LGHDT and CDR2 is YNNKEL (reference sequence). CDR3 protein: CASSQDGTALGYEQYF.

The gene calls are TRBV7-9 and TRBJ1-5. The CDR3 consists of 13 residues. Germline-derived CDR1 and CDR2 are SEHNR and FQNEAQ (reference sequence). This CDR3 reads CASSLGSGQPQHF.

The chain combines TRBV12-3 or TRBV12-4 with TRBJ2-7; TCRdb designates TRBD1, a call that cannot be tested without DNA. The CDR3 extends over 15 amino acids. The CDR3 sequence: CASSFPGTGAREQYF.

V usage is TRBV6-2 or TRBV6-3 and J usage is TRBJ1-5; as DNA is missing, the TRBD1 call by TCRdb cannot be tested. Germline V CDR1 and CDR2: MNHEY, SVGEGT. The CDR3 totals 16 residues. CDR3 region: CASNQRDRGENQPQHF.

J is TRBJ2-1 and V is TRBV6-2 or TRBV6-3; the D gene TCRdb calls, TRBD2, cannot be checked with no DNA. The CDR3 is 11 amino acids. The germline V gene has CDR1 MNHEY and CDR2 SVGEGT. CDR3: CASRFGTSVIF.

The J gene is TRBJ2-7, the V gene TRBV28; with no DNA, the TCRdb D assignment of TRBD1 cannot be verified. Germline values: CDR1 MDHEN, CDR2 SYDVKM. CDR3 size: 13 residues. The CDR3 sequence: CASSELQGYEQYF. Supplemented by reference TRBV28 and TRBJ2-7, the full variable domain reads DVKVTQSSRYLVKRTGEKVFLECVQDMDHENMFWYRQDPGLGLRLIYFSYDVKMKEKGDIPEGYSVSREKKERFSLILESASTNQTSMYLCASSELQGYEQYFGPGTRLTVT.

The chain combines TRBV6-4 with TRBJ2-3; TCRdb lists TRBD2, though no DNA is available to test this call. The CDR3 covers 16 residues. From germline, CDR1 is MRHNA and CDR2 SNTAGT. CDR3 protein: CASSEAGTSSADTQYF.

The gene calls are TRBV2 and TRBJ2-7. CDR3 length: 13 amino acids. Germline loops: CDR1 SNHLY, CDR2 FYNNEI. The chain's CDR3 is CASLLRPNYEQYF.

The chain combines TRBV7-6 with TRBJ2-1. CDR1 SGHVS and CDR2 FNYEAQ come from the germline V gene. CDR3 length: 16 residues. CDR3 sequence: CASSLARGSTYNEQFF.